This is a list of T cell receptor beta chains from one sample in a study of T cell responses to AZD1222 COVID-19 vaccine. Produced via immunoSEQ multiplex PCR; TCRdb's table is partial and in-frame only. This table holds over 85,000 clones, roughly nine tenths found once. The input for sequencing was peripheral blood, taken on day 0 of AZD1222 vaccination. These receptors were collected from an adult in good health. Each CDR3 is given with its conserved first and last residue. The order of the fields is clone size, J gene, D gene, V gene, CDR3 DNA, CDR3 protein. D genes are given only for firm matches. Size is omitted from some rows. Given values are once, few, many or a class for expanded clones.

size: .
J: TRBJ2-2
D: .
V: TRBV7-2
DNA: TGTGCCAGCAGCTTAGATGGTACGGGGGAGCTGTTTTTT
CDR3: CASSLDGTGELFF

size: .
J: TRBJ2-5
D: .
V: TRBV4-3
DNA: TGCGCCAGCAGCCAAGATGCCGGAGCAGCCCAAGAGACCCAGTACTTC
CDR3: CASSQDAGAAQETQYF

size: .
J: TRBJ2-7
D: .
V: TRBV11-2
DNA: TGTGCCAGCAGCTCGCTAAGAGGGGCAGGACAACCCCCCTACGAGCAGTACTTC
CDR3: CASSSLRGAGQPPYEQYF

size: .
J: TRBJ2-2
D: TRBD2
V: TRBV5-1
DNA: TGCGCCAGCAGCTTGCTAGCGGGGGGCACCGGGGAGCTGTTTTTT
CDR3: CASSLLAGGTGELFF

size: once
J: TRBJ2-1
D: TRBD2
V: TRBV7-8
DNA: TGTGCCAGCAGCAGGACTAGCGGGGGGCCGAGGGTCAATGAGCAGTTCTTC
CDR3: CASSRTSGGPRVNEQFF

size: .
J: TRBJ2-1
D: .
V: TRBV5-5
DNA: TGTGCCAGCAGCTTGTTGGACAGCTACAATGAGCAGTTCTTC
CDR3: CASSLLDSYNEQFF

size: .
J: TRBJ1-2
D: .
V: TRBV19
DNA: TGTGCCAGTAGTGAAGAAACTCTCTATGGCTACACCTTC
CDR3: CASSEETLYGYTF

size: .
J: TRBJ2-5
D: .
V: TRBV27
DNA: TGTGCCAGCAGTTCAAACTCAGGGAGAGAGACCCAGTACTTC
CDR3: CASSSNSGRETQYF

size: few
J: TRBJ2-3
D: TRBD2
V: TRBV19
DNA: TGTGCCAGTAGGGGGACTAACACAGATACGCAGTATTTT
CDR3: CASRGTNTDTQYF

size: .
J: TRBJ2-3
D: .
V: TRBV7-2
DNA: TGTGCCAGCAGCTTACTGGGATCGGATACGCAGTATTTT
CDR3: CASSLLGSDTQYF

size: .
J: TRBJ2-3
D: TRBD2
V: TRBV9
DNA: TGTGCCAGCAGCGTAGGCGGGGGGCATGGAGATACGCAGTATTTT
CDR3: CASSVGGGHGDTQYF

size: .
J: TRBJ1-1
D: .
V: TRBV7-3
DNA: TGTGCCAGCAGCGCACAGAGCAACACTGAAGCTTTCTTT
CDR3: CASSAQSNTEAFF

size: .
J: TRBJ2-7
D: TRBD1
V: TRBV6-1
DNA: TGTGCCAGCAGTGAAGTGCGAGGGGGCGGGTACGAGCAGTACTTC
CDR3: CASSEVRGGGYEQYF

size: .
J: TRBJ1-1
D: .
V: TRBV7-9
DNA: TGTGCCAGCAGCCCTTGGACACGGACCACTGAAGCTTTCTTT
CDR3: CASSPWTRTTEAFF

size: .
J: TRBJ1-1
D: .
V: TRBV9
DNA: TGTGCCAGCAGCCCGAATACCCTGAACACTGAAGCTTTCTTT
CDR3: CASSPNTLNTEAFF

size: .
J: TRBJ1-6
D: TRBD1
V: TRBV5-5
DNA: TGTGCCGACAGGGCAGACCTCTCCTATAATTCACCCCTCCACTTT
CDR3: CADRADLSYNSPLHF

size: once
J: TRBJ2-1
D: .
V: TRBV7-2
DNA: TGTGCCAGCAGCTTAGCGAGCGGAGACTACAATGAGCAGTTCTTC
CDR3: CASSLASGDYNEQFF

size: .
J: TRBJ2-5
D: .
V: TRBV11-2
DNA: TGTGCCAGCGGACAGGCGGGAGCACTCCAAGAGACCCAGTACTTC
CDR3: CASGQAGALQETQYF

size: .
J: TRBJ2-1
D: .
V: TRBV11-2
DNA: TGTGCCAGCAGCGGGGGGCAAGGAGGCTCCTACAATGAGCAGTTCTTC
CDR3: CASSGGQGGSYNEQFF

size: .
J: TRBJ2-3
D: .
V: TRBV20-1
DNA: TGCAGTGCTAGTCATCAAGATACGCAGTATTTT
CDR3: CSASHQDTQYF

size: .
J: TRBJ1-5
D: .
V: TRBV7-2
DNA: TGTGCCAGCAGCTTTCGGCAGGACAATCAGCCCCAGCATTTT
CDR3: CASSFRQDNQPQHF

size: .
J: TRBJ2-2
D: .
V: TRBV12-5
DNA: TGTGCTAGTGGCACGGACTTAGCACCCGGGGAGCTGTTTTTT
CDR3: CASGTDLAPGELFF

size: .
J: TRBJ2-1
D: TRBD2
V: TRBV10-2
DNA: TGCGCCAGCGGGCGGAGCGGGAGGGCCTCGAATGAGCAGTTCTTC
CDR3: CASGRSGRASNEQFF

size: .
J: TRBJ1-4
D: TRBD1
V: TRBV5-5
DNA: TGTGCCAGCAGCTGGCTACCGGGACAGAGAGCAAATAATGAAAAACTGTTTTTT
CDR3: CASSWLPGQRANNEKLFF

size: .
J: TRBJ1-4
D: .
V: TRBV6-1
DNA: TGTGCCAGCAGTGAATCTGGGGGCCGTATTGGGAGTGAAAAACTGTTTTTT
CDR3: CASSESGGRIGSEKLFF

size: .
J: TRBJ2-5
D: .
V: TRBV19
DNA: TGTGCCAGTAGTATAGGGACAGCCCAAGAGACCCAGTACTTC
CDR3: CASSIGTAQETQYF

size: once
J: TRBJ1-5
D: .
V: TRBV20-1
DNA: TGCAGTGCTAGTGATCGAGGACCGACCCGCAATCAGCCCCAGCATTTT
CDR3: CSASDRGPTRNQPQHF

size: once
J: TRBJ2-1
D: TRBD1
V: TRBV4-3
DNA: TGCGCCAGCAGCCAGATGAGGGGGACAGGCAGGTTCTTC
CDR3: CASSQMRGTGRFF

size: .
J: TRBJ2-1
D: .
V: TRBV19
DNA: TGTGCCAGTAGTCCCTGGGTAGCGCGCGAGCAGTTCTTC
CDR3: CASSPWVAREQFF

size: few
J: TRBJ1-1
D: .
V: TRBV5-4
DNA: TGTGCCAGCAGCGCGCCACAGGGCCCGAACACTGAAGCTTTCTTT
CDR3: CASSAPQGPNTEAFF

size: .
J: TRBJ2-1
D: TRBD1
V: TRBV5-4
DNA: TGTGCCAGCAGCCGGACAGGGGCCAATGAGCAGTTCTTC
CDR3: CASSRTGANEQFF

size: .
J: TRBJ2-3
D: TRBD2
V: TRBV5-1
DNA: TGCGCCAGCAGCGCCAGCAAAGTGTGGACTAGCGGGCCTACACCTTACACAGATACGCAGTATTTT
CDR3: CASSASKVWTSGPTPYTDTQYF

size: .
J: TRBJ1-2
D: .
V: TRBV12-5
DNA: TGTGCTAGTGGTTTCCCCGGCTATGGCTACACCTTC
CDR3: CASGFPGYGYTF

size: .
J: TRBJ2-7
D: .
V: TRBV5-1
DNA: TGCGCCAGCAGCGCGACAGGAACCTACGAGCAGTACTTC
CDR3: CASSATGTYEQYF

size: .
J: TRBJ2-7
D: .
V: TRBV5-1
DNA: TGCGCCAGCAGCTCCTATCGACGAGGTTCCTACGAGCAGTACTTC
CDR3: CASSSYRRGSYEQYF

size: .
J: TRBJ2-2
D: .
V: TRBV6-2/TRBV6-3
DNA: TGTGCCAGCAGCCAGATCGGGGAGCTGTTTTTT
CDR3: CASSQIGELFF

size: .
J: TRBJ2-7
D: TRBD2
V: TRBV2
DNA: TGTGCCAGCGCCTCAGTTACTAGCGGGAAGGGCGAGCAGTACTTC
CDR3: CASASVTSGKGEQYF

size: .
J: TRBJ2-1
D: .
V: TRBV12-2
DNA: TGTGCAAGCCGTGCGGCGGGAGGGGACGCGTCCTACAATGAGCAGTTCTTC
CDR3: CASRAAGGDASYNEQFF

size: .
J: TRBJ2-3
D: .
V: TRBV18
DNA: TGTGCCAGCTCACCCCCCACAGATACGCAGTATTTT
CDR3: CASSPPTDTQYF

size: .
J: TRBJ1-2
D: .
V: TRBV19
DNA: TGTGCCAGTACCTTGATCGGGGAGGGCTATGGCTACACCTTC
CDR3: CASTLIGEGYGYTF

size: .
J: TRBJ1-6
D: TRBD1
V: TRBV10-2
DNA: TGCGCCAGCAGTGATGGGGGGGGACAGGTAGTTACACCCCTCCACTTT
CDR3: CASSDGGGQVVTPLHF

size: .
J: TRBJ1-3
D: .
V: TRBV7-6
DNA: TGTGCCAGCAGCAAGGGACTCAGCCCGCTCGGAAACACCATATATTTT
CDR3: CASSKGLSPLGNTIYF

size: .
J: TRBJ1-1
D: .
V: TRBV7-2
DNA: TGTGCCAGCAGCACGCTTGCCAACACTGAAGCTTTCTTT
CDR3: CASSTLANTEAFF

size: .
J: TRBJ1-1
D: .
V: TRBV11-3
DNA: TGTGCCAGCAGCTTAGGTTCAGGGACTGAAGCTTTCTTT
CDR3: CASSLGSGTEAFF

size: .
J: TRBJ1-1
D: .
V: TRBV19
DNA: TGTGCCAGTAGTACCCTAGGGCGAATTGAAGCTTTCTTT
CDR3: CASSTLGRIEAFF

size: .
J: TRBJ2-7
D: TRBD2
V: TRBV9
DNA: TGTGCCAGCAGCGTAGGGGTAATAGCGGGAGACGCCTACGAGCAGTACTTC
CDR3: CASSVGVIAGDAYEQYF

size: .
J: TRBJ2-7
D: .
V: TRBV27
DNA: TGTGCCAGCAGTTTAACCGGACCCTACGAGCAGTACTTC
CDR3: CASSLTGPYEQYF

size: .
J: TRBJ2-6
D: .
V: TRBV6-6
DNA: TGTGCCAGCAGTTACGTGGGGGCTGGGGCCAACGTCCTGACTTTC
CDR3: CASSYVGAGANVLTF

size: once
J: TRBJ1-1
D: .
V: TRBV23-1
DNA: TGCGCCAGCAGTCCCCCGGGGACTTTGATCGACTGGAACACTGAAGCTTTCTTT
CDR3: CASSPPGTLIDWNTEAFF

size: .
J: TRBJ2-1
D: TRBD2
V: TRBV7-3
DNA: TGTGCCAGCAGCCCTGGTCGGGGGGGCAGGTCCTACAATGAGCAGTTCTTC
CDR3: CASSPGRGGRSYNEQFF

size: .
J: TRBJ2-5
D: .
V: TRBV6-5
DNA: TGTGCCAGCAGTTACTCCCTCCAGGGGCTAAAAGAGACCCAGTACTTC
CDR3: CASSYSLQGLKETQYF

size: .
J: TRBJ2-3
D: .
V: TRBV7-2
DNA: TGTGCCAGCAGCCCCCTAGGTACGCAGTATTTT
CDR3: CASSPLGTQYF

size: .
J: TRBJ1-2
D: .
V: TRBV6-5
DNA: TGTGCCAGCACCAACAGCTACGCTAACTATGGCTACACCTTC
CDR3: CASTNSYANYGYTF

size: once
J: TRBJ1-5
D: TRBD1
V: TRBV20-1
DNA: TGCAGTGCTAGTGAGGGGGCTCAGCCCCAGCATTTT
CDR3: CSASEGAQPQHF

size: .
J: TRBJ2-5
D: TRBD1
V: TRBV5-1
DNA: TGCGCCAGCAGCCCGACAGGGATCCAAGAGACCCAGTACTTC
CDR3: CASSPTGIQETQYF

size: .
J: TRBJ1-2
D: .
V: TRBV19
DNA: TGTGCCAGTACCCTAGACGGGGACCGGGCTTACACCTTC
CDR3: CASTLDGDRAYTF

size: .
J: TRBJ1-1
D: .
V: TRBV30
DNA: TGTGCCTGGAGTCCCACGGGCCCCGCCACTGAAGCTTTCTTT
CDR3: CAWSPTGPATEAFF

size: once
J: TRBJ1-1
D: .
V: TRBV28
DNA: TGTGCCAGCAGTTTGAACAGACCTGAAGCTTTCTTT
CDR3: CASSLNRPEAFF

size: .
J: TRBJ1-4
D: .
V: TRBV6-1
DNA: TGTGCCAGCAGTGAAGGGGGGGGAAATAATGAAAAACTGTTTTTT
CDR3: CASSEGGGNNEKLFF